Listed below are T cell receptor beta chains from one sample, sequenced in a study of cytomegalovirus exposure and HLA in healthy donors. Generated by immunoSEQ multiplex PCR, the TCRdb table keeps only in-frame clones and is missing some. The sample holds 150,000 to 250,000 clones; 70% to 80% are singletons and the top ten take approximately 2%. Sequenced sample: PBMCs. These receptors came from a man aged 25-40 years in good health and CMV-seronegative. Each CDR3 is given with its conserved first and last residue. The D gene is left open where the match is weak. Clone size appears in some rows only: once, few, many, or a class for an expanded clone.

D | J | V | size | DNA | CDR3
NA | TRBJ2-2 | TRBV30 | NA | TGTGCCTGGAGCCAGGGCTTCGCCGGGGAGCTGTTTTTT | CAWSQGFAGELFF
NA | TRBJ2-7 | TRBV18 | few | TGTGCCAGCTCACCGGGGCGAGGAAAGCAGTACTTC | CASSPGRGKQYF
NA | TRBJ1-6 | TRBV6-1 | NA | TGTGCCAGCAGTGATTTAGACTATAATTCACCCCTCCACTTT | CASSDLDYNSPLHF
NA | TRBJ2-3 | TRBV7-9 | once | TGTGCCAGCAGCTTTCAGGGTCGGCTTGAACCCACAGATACGCAGTATTTT | CASSFQGRLEPTDTQYF
NA | TRBJ2-2 | TRBV5-1 | few | TGCGCCAGCAGCTTGGCTGGGGGGTCCGGGGAGCTGTTTTTT | CASSLAGGSGELFF
TRBD1 | TRBJ2-7 | TRBV29-1 | NA | TGCAGCGTTGAATTTCCGGGACAGGGATACGAGCAGTACTTC | CSVEFPGQGYEQYF
NA | TRBJ1-1 | TRBV6-5 | NA | TGTGCCAGCAGTGACGAAGCCCTAGCAGGAGCTTTCTTT | CASSDEALAGAFF
NA | TRBJ1-2 | TRBV6-1 | few | TGTGCCAGCAGTGAATATGTGACAGGCCTCTTCTACACCTTC | CASSEYVTGLFYTF
NA | TRBJ2-2 | TRBV14 | NA | TGTGCCAGCAGCCAATTGGGACAGAACACCGGGGAGCTGTTTTTT | CASSQLGQNTGELFF
NA | TRBJ2-6 | TRBV5-1 | NA | TGCGCCAGCAGCTTGAACGGCAGGGCACCCTCTGGGGCCAACGTCCTGACTTTC | CASSLNGRAPSGANVLTF
NA | TRBJ2-5 | TRBV18 | few | TGTGCCAGCTCACCATTGGTCCTAGAAGAGACCCAGTACTTC | CASSPLVLEETQYF
TRBD1 | TRBJ2-6 | TRBV30 | NA | TGTGCCTTAACCCACAGGGGTGGATGGCTTGGGGCCAACGTCCTGACTTTC | CALTHRGGWLGANVLTF
TRBD2 | TRBJ2-7 | TRBV10-3 | NA | TGTGCCATCAGTCCTAGCGGGAGGGCCTACGAGCAGTACTTC | CAISPSGRAYEQYF
TRBD2 | TRBJ2-1 | TRBV10-3 | NA | TGTGCCATCAGTGAGTCAACTAGCGGGAGCTACAACAATGAGCAGTTCTTC | CAISESTSGSYNNEQFF
NA | TRBJ2-1 | TRBV14 | NA | TGTGCCAGCAGCCAAGGACAGGTACAGTTCTTC | CASSQGQVQFF
NA | TRBJ2-1 | TRBV7-2 | NA | TGTGCCAGCAGGCAGTACAATGAGCAGTTCTTC | CASRQYNEQFF
TRBD1 | TRBJ2-3 | TRBV5-1 | NA | TGCGCCAGCAGGCCGATGGACAGGTCAACAGATACGCAGTATTTT | CASRPMDRSTDTQYF
NA | TRBJ1-2 | TRBV29-1 | NA | TGCAGCGTTCGCCCCAGGGGCGGCTATGGCTACACCTTC | CSVRPRGGYGYTF
NA | TRBJ2-7 | TRBV2 | NA | TGTGCCAGCCTCGGGGAGCGCTACGAGCAGTACTTC | CASLGERYEQYF
NA | TRBJ1-5 | TRBV5-1 | NA | TGCGCCAGCAGCTTAGGACAGAGTAATCAGCCCCAGCATTTT | CASSLGQSNQPQHF
NA | TRBJ1-5 | TRBV19 | NA | TGTGCCAGTAAGGTAGGGGCTACAAATCAGCCCCAGCATTTT | CASKVGATNQPQHF
NA | TRBJ1-4 | TRBV19 | NA | TGTGCCAGTAGTATAGTCGCCGGGAGGGATGAAAAACTGTTTTTT | CASSIVAGRDEKLFF
TRBD1 | TRBJ2-7 | TRBV28 | NA | TGTGCTAGCAGGACATCAGGTACGACAGGGTTATACGAGCAGTACTTC | CASRTSGTTGLYEQYF
TRBD2 | TRBJ2-3 | TRBV10-1 | few | TGCGCCAGCAGTGAGTCCAGGGGACTAGCTTCGGATACGCAGTATTTT | CASSESRGLASDTQYF
TRBD1 | TRBJ1-2 | TRBV30 | NA | TGTGCCTGGATTCCAGGGGGCGACTATGGCTACACCTTC | CAWIPGGDYGYTF
NA | TRBJ2-1 | TRBV7-2 | few | TGTGCCAGCAGCCCGAGAGCTGGTGAGCAGTTCTTC | CASSPRAGEQFF
NA | TRBJ2-7 | TRBV6-1 | NA | TGTGCCAGCAGTGAATTAGAGATCCACGAGCAGTACTTC | CASSELEIHEQYF
NA | TRBJ2-5 | TRBV9 | NA | TGTGCCAGCAGCGTAGACAGGGTTGAGACCCAGTACTTC | CASSVDRVETQYF